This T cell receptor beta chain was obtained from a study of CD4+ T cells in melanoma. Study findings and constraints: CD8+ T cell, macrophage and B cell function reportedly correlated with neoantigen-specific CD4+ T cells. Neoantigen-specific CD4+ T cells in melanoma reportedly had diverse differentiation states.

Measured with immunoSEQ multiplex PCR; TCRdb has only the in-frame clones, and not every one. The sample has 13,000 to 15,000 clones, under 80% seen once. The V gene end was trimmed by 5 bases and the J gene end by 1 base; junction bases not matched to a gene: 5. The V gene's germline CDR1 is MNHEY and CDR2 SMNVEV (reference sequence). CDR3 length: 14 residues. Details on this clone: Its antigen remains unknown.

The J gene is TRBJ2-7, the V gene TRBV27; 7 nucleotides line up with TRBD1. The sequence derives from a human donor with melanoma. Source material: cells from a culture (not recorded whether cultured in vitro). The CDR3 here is CASSPRQGSYEQYF. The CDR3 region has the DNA TGTGCCAGCAGTCCCCGACAGGGATCCTACGAGCAGTACTTC.